The next 17 T cell receptor beta chains were all read from a single sample in a study of blood T cell repertoires in COVID-19. The table came from immunoSEQ multiplex PCR; TCRdb's copy has only in-frame clones and leaves some out. The sample has about 120,000 clones; 85% are singletons. Sequencing used peripheral blood. The receptors originated from a woman aged 80 or over with acute or convalescent COVID-19.

This sequence joins TRBV7-3 and TRBJ2-5, with D unclear. The CDR3 contains 13 residues. Germline V gives CDR1 SGHTA, CDR2 FQGTGA. Trimming cost V 5 bases and J 5 bases, with 12 bases left between them. The CDR3 loop is CASSATPTETQYF. In nucleotides, the CDR3 is TGTGCCAGCAGCGCAACACCCACCGAGACCCAGTACTTC.

Here the CDR3 reads CASTLLSSSYNEQFF. The CDR3 coding sequence is TGCGCCAGCACCCTATTATCGAGCTCCTACAATGAGCAGTTCTTC. The chain recombines TRBV5-1 with TRBJ2-1; D not resolved. V lost 6 bases and J lost 0, with 13 bases in between. CDR3 length equals 15 residues. Germline CDR1 SGHRS, CDR2 YFSETQ.

This chain uses TRBV5-1 with TRBJ1-1; D is undetermined. The CDR3 extends over 13 amino acids. The V and J ends lost 0 bases and 8 bases respectively, with 11 bases between them. Germline CDR1 reads SGHRS; CDR2 reads YFSETQ. CDR3 region: CASSLAAGIEAFF. The CDR3 nucleotides are TGCGCCAGCAGCTTGGCCGCGGGAATAGAAGCTTTCTTT.

The chain joins TRBV19 to TRBJ2-4; TRBD2 matches at 9 bases. CDR3 length: 15 residues. Trimming cost V 10 bases and J 8 bases; bases outside gene matches: 15. The V gene's germline CDR1 is LNHDA and CDR2 SQIVND (reference sequence). CDR3 sequence reads: CATAERGARVDIQYF. CDR3 nucleotides: TGTGCCACCGCTGAGCGGGGGGCCCGGGTAGACATTCAGTACTTC.

This clone occurred a few times. The chain is built from TRBV6-6 and TRBJ1-2, with a weak D call TRBD1 (5 bases). The germline V gene encodes CDR1 MNHNY and CDR2 SVGAGI (reference sequence). The CDR3 is 14 amino acids. Between the trimmed V and J ends, which lost 4 bases and 3 bases, there was a span of 12 bases. For the CDR3, the DNA is TGTGCCAGCAGTTTCCCGGACAACGACTATGGCTACACCTTC. This codes for CASSFPDNDYGYTF.

This chain uses TRBV13 with TRBJ2-1; TRBD1 aligns across 7 bases. There are 14 residues in the CDR3. Germline V CDR1 and CDR2: PRHDT, FYEKMQ (reference sequence). Germline trimming cut 5 bases from V and 6 bases from J; bases unmatched to any gene: 7. The CDR3 protein is CASSRPGQINEQFF. CDR3 nucleotide sequence: TGTGCCAGCAGCCGCCCGGGACAGATCAATGAGCAGTTCTTC. Full variable domain (remainder filled in from reference TRBV13 and TRBJ2-1): AAGVIQSPRHLIKEKRETATLKCYPIPRHDTVYWYQQGPGQDPQFLISFYEKMQSDKGSIPDRFSAQQFSDYHSELNMSSLELGDSALYFCASSRPGQINEQFFGPGTRLTVL.

This clone has just a few counts. The V and J genes are TRBV9 and TRBJ2-3, with a possible D match to TRBD1 (5 bases). Deletions cut 3 bases from V and 2 bases from J, with 10 bases between. The CDR3 spans 14 residues. The germline gives CDR1 SGDLS, CDR2 YYNGEE. In nucleotides, the CDR3 is TGTGCCAGCAGCGCACAGGTTTACACAGATACGCAGTATTTT. As protein: CASSAQVYTDTQYF.

Only one count was recorded for this clone. The chain combines TRBV2 with TRBJ1-1; D may be TRBD1 (6 bases). The V gene's germline CDR1 is SNHLY and CDR2 FYNNEI. CDR3 length: 12 amino acids. V lost 8 bases and J 3 bases, leaving 10 bases between the germline ends. The CDR3 spells CASSQGYTEAFF. The CDR3 bases are TGTGCCAGCTCACAGGGATACACTGAAGCTTTCTTT. Combining the CDR3 with reference TRBV2 and TRBJ1-1 gives the whole variable domain EPEVTQTPSHQVTQMGQEVILRCVPISNHLYFYWYRQILGQKVEFLVSFYNNEISEKSEIFDDQFSVERPDGSNFTLKIRSTKLEDSAMYFCASSQGYTEAFFGQGTRLTVV.

The V and J genes are TRBV19 and TRBJ1-5; TRBD1 matches 7 bases. The CDR3 is 15 residues long. Losses at the gene ends were 3 bases for V and 9 bases for J; bases not matched to a gene: 11. The germline CDR1 and CDR2 sequences are LNHDA and SQIVND (reference sequence). CDR3 DNA: TGTGCCAGTAGTATCCTAGGGGGCTCTGATCGGCCCCAGCATTTT. Its protein product is CASSILGGSDRPQHF.

The chain has TRBV4-3 and TRBJ1-1; unclear D gene. V lost 0 bases and J 5 bases, leaving 13 bases between the germline ends. The CDR3 covers 15 residues. Per the germline V gene, CDR1 is LGHNA and CDR2 is YSLEER. The CDR3 spells CASSQDSRWRTEAFF. Here the CDR3 DNA reads TGCGCCAGCAGCCAAGATAGTAGATGGCGGACTGAAGCTTTCTTT.

V gene TRBV5-5 combines with J gene TRBJ1-5; no firm D call. The length of the CDR3 is 15 residues. V lost 0 bases, J lost 4 bases, and 11 bases lay in between. The V gene's germline CDR1 is SGHKS and CDR2 YYEKEE (reference sequence). DNA of the CDR3: TGTGCCAGCAGCTTGGCCGGTACCCTTAATCAGCCCCAGCATTTT. Translated, it gives CASSLAGTLNQPQHF.

The rearrangement links TRBV2 to TRBJ2-3, with 10 bases fitting TRBD1. The CDR3 totals 14 residues. V shed 6 bases and J 2 bases; nucleotides not matched to a gene: 2. CDR1 and CDR2 (germline): SNHLY, FYNNEI. CDR3 in DNA: TGTGCCAGCAGGAGACAGGGGGCCACAGATACGCAGTATTTT. As protein: CASRRQGATDTQYF.

This clone occurred a few times. The chain is built from TRBV9 and TRBJ1-1, with 8 nucleotides matching TRBD1. Trimming cost V 4 bases and J 1 base; bases outside gene matches: 6. CDR1 SGDLS and CDR2 YYNGEE come from the germline V gene. The CDR3 totals 15 residues. The CDR3 spells CASSPTGTGNTEAFF. The DNA for the CDR3 is TGTGCCAGCAGCCCTACCGGGACAGGGAACACTGAAGCTTTCTTT.

The chain recombines TRBV4-1 with TRBJ1-2, with TRBD1 as a possible D gene (5 bases). V shed 4 bases and J shed 2 bases, with 14 bases lying between them. Germline assignment: CDR1 MGHRA and CDR2 YSYEKL. This CDR3 is built from 15 residues. CDR3 residues: CASSPEERGNYGYTF. CDR3 coding DNA: TGCGCCAGCAGCCCCGAAGAGCGGGGGAACTATGGCTACACCTTC.

The V call is TRBV3-1 (or the pseudogene TRBV3-2), the J call TRBJ2-5, with TRBD2 as a possible D gene (6 bases). Germline CDR1 LGHDT, CDR2 YNNKEL (reference sequence). The CDR3 length is 14 residues. V lost 7 bases to trimming and J lost 2 bases, with 14 bases between them. This chain's CDR3 is CASTRLDLQETQYF. The CDR3 region has the DNA TGTGCCAGCACGAGACTAGACCTTCAAGAGACCCAGTACTTC.

This clone is a singleton in its sample. The V and J genes are TRBV11-2 and TRBJ2-1, with TRBD1 matching 10 bases. Trimming at V came to 6 bases and at J to 4 bases, leaving 15 bases not matched to a gene. CDR1 is SGHAT and CDR2 is FQNNGV in the germline V gene. This CDR3 is 18 amino acids long. The CDR3 nucleotides are TGTGCCAGCAGACAAGACGGGTCCGGGGACAGGGGTTACAATGAGCAGTTCTTC. Its protein is CASRQDGSGDRGYNEQFF.

This clone has a handful of counts. The chain uses TRBV5-4 and TRBJ1-1; 10 bases align to TRBD1. In germline, CDR1 is SGHNT, CDR2 YYREEE (reference sequence). With V trimmed by 4 bases and J by 3 bases, 6 bases remained unmatched. This CDR3 spans 15 amino acids. The CDR3 DNA sequence: TGTGCCAGCAGCCCCGGACAGGGGGGGTACACTGAAGCTTTCTTT. It yields the protein CASSPGQGGYTEAFF.